The sequence of this TCR beta chain was determined in a study of blood T cell repertoires in COVID-19 (TCRdb year 2020). Study-level background: Samples covering the acute and convalescent phases of COVID-19 were provided by collaborators in the United States, Italy and Spain. The prospective study material was composed of cDNA or gDNA derived from T cells, B-cell-depleted T cells, or PBMCs. Subjects who had been exposed to COVID-19, were actively infected with it, or had recovered from it provided the deeply sampled blood TCRbeta repertoires that made up the dataset. A freely available public database, intended as a resource for researchers studying the immune response to SARS-CoV-2, is where the repertoires were released. The samples were drawn from the first 160 participants of the ongoing ImmuneRACE study and from 1,254 subjects provided by 6 global collaborators. Sample metadata almost always included a de-identified subject ID, COVID-19 status, age in years and sex. Where available, HLA class I and class II types were obtained from metadata supplied by the sample provider rather than from assay-based typing. Overall results and qualifications from the work: The amount of clinical and demographic metadata varied by source and participant and was provided uncurated.

Points on this clone: Its antigen target is currently unknown. No quality values exist for individual bases; no much larger clone is one base distant.

Whole blood was collected in K2EDTA tubes by collaborating institutions according to the institutions' own protocols. For TCRbeta analysis, collaborator samples were shipped as frozen whole blood, as isolated PBMCs, or as DNA extracted from either sample type. The CDR3, from cysteine to phenylalanine, totals 13 residues. This entry keeps only the CDR3 DNA: 39 bases, framed from base 1. V is reduced by 3 bases and J by 4 bases, leaving a spacing of 9 bases between them. Per the germline V gene, MDHEN is the CDR1 and SYDVKM is the CDR2. The immunoSEQ Assay, a bias-controlled multiplex PCR, was used to amplify TCRbeta CDR3 regions from genomic DNA. The paper's data handling went like this. Nucleated cell counts per sample were estimated from amplification of reference gene primers within the assay. Sequence reads were collapsed and filtered to measure the absolute abundance of every unique TCRbeta CDR3 rearrangement. Productive Simpson clonality was computed per sample as the square root of Simpson's diversity index over productive rearrangements. As stored in TCRdb, this immuneACCESS dataset retains in-frame rearrangements with V and J assigned. A fraction of the clones does not appear; measured against another copy, unresolved V genes explain less than half of the discrepancy, and the remainder lacks a known reason. V, J and clone size were drawn from that table, and D and trimming were deduced from the DNA. This sample comprises about 140,000 clones, about 86% of them detected only once. Together, the top ten hold 3.5% to 4.5% of the sample.

The receptor was isolated from a woman between 40 and 55 years old with acute or convalescent COVID-19. Sample: peripheral blood. The chain is assembled from TRBV28 and TRBJ2-5; perhaps TRBD1 is the D gene, with 5 bases matching. The CDR3 amino acid sequence is: CASSLQGPETQYF. The DNA sequence is given as TGTGCCAGCAGTTTGCAGGGCCCAGAGACCCAGTACTTC.